This entry features one T cell receptor (beta chain) sequence. As yet, its antigen is unknown. The V segment lost 4 bases and the J segment 3 bases; nucleotides outside the gene matches: 15. CDR3 length: 17 residues. CDR1 and CDR2 (germline): LGHNT, FRNRAP. Since all of the isolated RNA was reverse transcribed, expressed TCRB transcripts were what got sequenced. Naive, central memory and regulatory T cell samples yielded about 4 million reads on average. The repertoire was sequenced with immunoSEQ multiplex PCR; TCRdb's copy has only in-frame clones and lacks some. The sample includes a few hundred thousand clones, around 20% of them seen just once. This sample is drawn from a study of beta chain features in type 1 diabetes. About the study: Patients were similar to healthy donors in age and gender (as well as in cell yields). Points from the study as a whole: There was no resolution here of whether HLA type influences TCRB rearrangement.

Every donor provided one heparinised blood draw, which averaged approximately 100 mL. The clonotype was recovered from a woman aged 18-29 years in good health. The chain uses TRBV12-5 and TRBJ2-7, with 7 bases matching TRBD1. The specimen was naive CD4+ T cells from blood. The CDR3 DNA sequence: TGTGCTAGTGGTTCAATGGGACAGTCGGGCCCGATCTACGAGCAGTACTTC. Its translation is CASGSMGQSGPIYEQYF.